This entry lists 2 T cell receptor beta chains sequenced from one sample in a study of beta chain features in type 1 diabetes. Study results and limitations: Shorter TCRB CDR3s, moderately but significantly so, marked every one of the four CD4+ subsets in Type 1 diabetes patients.

The isolated RNA, all of it, was reverse transcribed, so expressed TCRB transcripts were what got sequenced. Clones were read by immunoSEQ multiplex PCR, and TCRdb kept only the in-frame ones, dropping some. The sample consists of 50,000 or so clones, under 45% of them appearing once. Antigen specificity for these receptors is unknown. The sample comprised Tregs from blood. Receptors were obtained from a man aged 25-45 years with type 1 diabetes.

This chain uses TRBV28 with TRBJ1-1; tentatively, D is TRBD1 (6 bases). Germline V gene sequence: CDR1 MDHEN, CDR2 SYDVKM. The CDR3 contains 13 residues. V was shortened by 4 bases and J by 6 bases, with 12 bases between the two germline ends. CDR3 DNA sequence: TGTGCCAGCAGTTGGGGAGGGGGATCTGAAGCTTTCTTT. This encodes CASSWGGGSEAFF. Supplemented by reference TRBV28 and TRBJ1-1, the full variable domain reads DVKVTQSSRYLVKRTGEKVFLECVQDMDHENMFWYRQDPGLGLRLIYFSYDVKMKEKGDIPEGYSVSREKKERFSLILESASTNQTSMYLCASSWGGGSEAFFGQGTRLTVV.

The sample holds a few counts of this clone. V usage is TRBV23-1 and J usage is TRBJ2-1; TRBD2 might be the D (5 bases). TRBV23-1 carries the ORF label, with uncertain function. Trimming stripped 1 base from V and 8 bases from J, with 21 bases between. This CDR3 contains 17 residues. This CDR3 reads CASSQFCSDGMEDEQFF. In DNA form, the CDR3 reads TGCGCCAGCAGTCAATTTTGCTCGGACGGAATGGAGGATGAGCAGTTCTTC.